The clone carrying this T cell receptor beta chain was found once. Germline assignment: CDR1 KGHDR and CDR2 SFDVKD. This CDR3 spans 15 amino acids. V shed 4 bases and J 3 bases; nucleotides not matched to a gene: 7. TCRdb keeps only in-frame clones here, not all; method: immunoSEQ multiplex PCR. The sample yields around 100,000 clones, roughly 90% seen once. This entry comes from a study of blood T cell repertoires in COVID-19. Study as a whole: Collection of acute and convalescent COVID-19 samples took place in the United States, Italy and Spain.

This sequence joins TRBV24-1 and TRBJ2-7, with 8 bases fitting TRBD1. The TCR comes from a human donor in a cohort sampled during active COVID-19. The sample taken for sequencing was peripheral blood. Written as DNA, the CDR3 is TGTGCCACCAGTGAAGCCGGGACAGGTTACTACGAGCAGTACTTC. Protein sequence: CATSEAGTGYYEQYF.